What follows are 7 T cell receptor beta chains derived from one specimen sequenced in a study of PD-1 blockade in classical Hodgkin lymphoma. The time point is: cycle 4 day 1 (C4D1), after 5 to 7 weeks of nivolumab. With no exception, relapse followed autologous stem cell transplantation in all patients, and brentuximab vedotin exposure varied. The repertoire was sequenced with immunoSEQ multiplex PCR; TCRdb's copy has only in-frame clones and lacks some. The sample lists over 70,000 clones; 90% were seen once. The sample was peripheral blood mononuclear cells (PBMCs), taken before the fourth cycle of nivolumab. All receptors derive from a human donor with classical Hodgkin lymphoma.

The V call is TRBV11-2, the J call TRBJ2-7, with 9 bases matching TRBD1. Germline V gives CDR1 SGHAT, CDR2 FQNNGV. The CDR3 loop spans 14 amino acids. V was clipped by 3 bases and J by 5 bases; unmatched bases: 5. For the CDR3, the DNA is TGTGCCAGCAGCTTTTACAGGGGGCGGGACGAGCAGTACTTC. Translated, it gives CASSFYRGRDEQYF.

This chain connects TRBV6-1 to TRBJ2-7, with TRBD2 identical over 12 bases. Germline trimming cut 4 bases from V and 0 bases from J; bases unmatched to any gene: 4. CDR3 length equals 16 residues. Germline loops: CDR1 MNHNS, CDR2 SASEGT. Here the CDR3 reads CASSAGLAGNSYEQYF. For the CDR3, the DNA is TGTGCCAGCAGTGCCGGACTAGCGGGGAACTCCTACGAGCAGTACTTC.

The chain has TRBV7-9 and TRBJ1-1; unclear D gene. The CDR3 covers 11 residues. Germline CDR1 reads SEHNR; CDR2 reads FQNEAQ (reference sequence). V lost 4 bases and J lost 6, with 6 bases in between. The CDR3 sequence: CASSSGAEAFF. The DNA of the CDR3 is TGTGCCAGCAGCTCAGGAGCTGAAGCTTTCTTT.

This chain connects TRBV28 to TRBJ2-2, with 8 nucleotides matching TRBD1. The length of the CDR3 is 15 residues. Trimming took 4 bases from V and 4 from J; bases not matched to a gene: 5. Germline CDR1 and CDR2: MDHEN and SYDVKM. CDR3 protein: CASSSRGQGTGELFF. For the CDR3, the DNA is TGTGCCAGCAGTTCCAGGGGGCAAGGCACCGGGGAGCTGTTTTTT.

This chain uses TRBV11-3 with TRBJ2-7; D gene unclear. There are 15 residues in the CDR3. Germline CDR1 and CDR2: SGHNT and YENEEA. The V gene lost 1 base and the J gene lost 2 bases, with 12 bases spanning the gap. The CDR3 nucleotides are TGTGCCAGCAGCTTAGGGGCAGAAAGTGCCTACGAGCAGTACTTC. Amino acid sequence: CASSLGAESAYEQYF.

The chain employs TRBV19 and TRBJ2-7; 8 nucleotides line up with TRBD1. CDR1 and CDR2 (germline): LNHDA, SQIVND (reference sequence). With V trimmed by 4 bases and J by 6 bases, 14 bases remained unmatched. CDR3 size: 16 residues. CDR3 loop: CASSTASSRGRSEQYF. The DNA of the CDR3 is TGTGCCAGTAGTACCGCTTCGAGCAGGGGGCGCTCCGAGCAGTACTTC.

The chain has TRBV4-3 and TRBJ1-1, with D unresolved. This CDR3 spans 14 amino acids. Germline loops: CDR1 LGHNA, CDR2 YSLEER. Trimming left V 5 bases short and J 3 bases short, with 13 bases between. CDR3 bases: TGCGCCAGCAGCTTCGCAGCGGGGTACACTGAAGCTTTCTTT. Protein product: CASSFAAGYTEAFF.